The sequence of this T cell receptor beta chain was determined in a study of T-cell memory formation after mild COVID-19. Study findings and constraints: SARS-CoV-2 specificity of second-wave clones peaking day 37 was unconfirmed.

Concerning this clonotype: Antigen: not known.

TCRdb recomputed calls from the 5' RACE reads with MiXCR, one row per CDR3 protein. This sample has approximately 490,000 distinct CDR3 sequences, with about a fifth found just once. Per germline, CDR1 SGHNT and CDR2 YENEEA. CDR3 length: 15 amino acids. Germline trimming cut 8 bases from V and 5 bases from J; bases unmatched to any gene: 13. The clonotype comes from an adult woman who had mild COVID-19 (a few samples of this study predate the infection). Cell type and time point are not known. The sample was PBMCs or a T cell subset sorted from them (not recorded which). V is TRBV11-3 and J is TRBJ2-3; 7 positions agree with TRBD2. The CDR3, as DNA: TGTGCCAGCGGCCAGGGAGGGAGGGCCGGAGATACGCAGTATTTT. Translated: CASGQGGRAGDTQYF.